The 7 T cell receptor beta chains listed next were all sequenced from one sample in a study of PD-L1 blockade in urothelial cancer (dated by TCRdb to 2017 to 2019). The library came from the immunoSEQ multiplex PCR assay. TCRdb limited this immuneACCESS table to in-frame rearrangements with V and J called. A share of clones is missing; checked studies link under half to unresolved V genes, and the rest is unexplained. The table for this sample lists tens of thousands of clones; around 80% of them were counted only once. Clones ranked in the top ten supply approximately 3.5% of the sample. Sequencing was performed on PBMCs, taken around atezolizumab (anti-PD-L1) treatment. The source of these receptors is a man between 65 and 80 years old with urothelial cancer.

This chain uses TRBV5-6 with TRBJ1-5; 9 nucleotides match TRBD1. This CDR3 is 15 amino acids long. Germline CDR1 SGHDT, CDR2 YYEEEE. Germline trimming cut 3 bases from V and 4 bases from J; bases unmatched to any gene: 5. CDR3 DNA: TGTGCCAGCAGCTCGGGGACAGGGTCGAATCAGCCCCAGCATTTT. Protein sequence: CASSSGTGSNQPQHF.

V gene TRBV5-4 combines with J gene TRBJ1-2; 9 nucleotides line up with TRBD1. Germline V gives CDR1 SGHNT, CDR2 YYREEE (reference sequence). The CDR3 runs 16 residues. The V gene end was trimmed by 4 bases and the J gene end by 0 bases; junction bases not matched to a gene: 7. CDR3 loop: CASSPDRGYSNYGYTF. CDR3 coding DNA: TGTGCCAGCAGCCCGGACAGGGGTTATTCTAACTATGGCTACACCTTC.

This clone has only one observation. The V and J genes are TRBV28 and TRBJ1-2, with a tentative D call TRBD1 (6 bases). The CDR3 consists of 16 residues. V lost 2 bases and J 7 bases, leaving 20 bases between the germline ends. Germline CDR1 reads MDHEN; CDR2 reads SYDVKM. DNA of the CDR3: TGTGCCAGCAGTTTAGAATGGGGTCCTTTAGGGGGTGGCTACACCTTC. Amino acids: CASSLEWGPLGGGYTF.

The V call is TRBV7-9, the J call TRBJ2-5; D ambiguous. This CDR3 is built from 15 residues. Per germline, CDR1 SEHNR and CDR2 FQNEAQ (reference sequence). The V and J ends lost 1 base and 2 bases respectively, with 11 bases between them. This chain's CDR3 is CASSLGKQYQETQYF. The CDR3 nucleotides are TGTGCCAGCAGCTTAGGTAAACAGTATCAAGAGACCCAGTACTTC.

The rearrangement uses TRBV7-7 and TRBJ2-7; D is perhaps TRBD1 (5 bases). V was shortened by 2 bases and J by 2 bases, with 13 bases between the two germline ends. The CDR3 is made up of 15 amino acids. Germline lookup yields CDR1 SSHAT and CDR2 FNYEAQ (reference sequence). The CDR3 coding sequence is TGTGCCAGCAGCTTACCTTGGACAAGGCCCTACGAGCAGTACTTC. As protein: CASSLPWTRPYEQYF.

The chain uses TRBV13 and TRBJ2-2, with 11 bases that match TRBD2. Germline-derived CDR1 and CDR2 are PRHDT and FYEKMQ (reference sequence). V was clipped by 3 bases and J by 5 bases; unmatched bases: 8. This CDR3 has 17 amino acids. CDR3 nucleotide sequence: TGTGCCAGCAGCTTCGTTAGCGGGAGGGCCTTTACCGGGGAGCTGTTTTTT. Amino acids: CASSFVSGRAFTGELFF.

This clone is a singleton in its sample. The chain has TRBV19 and TRBJ1-4, with D possibly matching TRBD1 (5 bases). Trimming stripped 11 bases from V and 4 bases from J, with 20 bases between. The CDR3 totals 15 residues. The germline CDR1 and CDR2 sequences are LNHDA and SQIVND (reference sequence). As DNA, the CDR3 is TGTGCCGGGAGGGAACTGACTGGGGGTAATGAAAAACTGTTTTTT. Amino acid sequence: CAGRELTGGNEKLFF.